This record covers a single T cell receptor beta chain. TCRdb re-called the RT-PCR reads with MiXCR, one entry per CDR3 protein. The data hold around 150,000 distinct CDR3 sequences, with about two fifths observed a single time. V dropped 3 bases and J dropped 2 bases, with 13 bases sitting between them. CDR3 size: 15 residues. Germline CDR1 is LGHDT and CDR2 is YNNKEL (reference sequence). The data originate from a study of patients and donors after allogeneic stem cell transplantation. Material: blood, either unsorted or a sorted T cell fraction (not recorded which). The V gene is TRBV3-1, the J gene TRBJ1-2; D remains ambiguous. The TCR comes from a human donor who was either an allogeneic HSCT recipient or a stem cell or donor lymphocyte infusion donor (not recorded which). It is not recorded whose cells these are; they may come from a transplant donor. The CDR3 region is CASSHSSNSNYGYTF. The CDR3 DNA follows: TGTGCCAGCAGCCATTCTAGCAATTCCAACTATGGCTACACCTTC.